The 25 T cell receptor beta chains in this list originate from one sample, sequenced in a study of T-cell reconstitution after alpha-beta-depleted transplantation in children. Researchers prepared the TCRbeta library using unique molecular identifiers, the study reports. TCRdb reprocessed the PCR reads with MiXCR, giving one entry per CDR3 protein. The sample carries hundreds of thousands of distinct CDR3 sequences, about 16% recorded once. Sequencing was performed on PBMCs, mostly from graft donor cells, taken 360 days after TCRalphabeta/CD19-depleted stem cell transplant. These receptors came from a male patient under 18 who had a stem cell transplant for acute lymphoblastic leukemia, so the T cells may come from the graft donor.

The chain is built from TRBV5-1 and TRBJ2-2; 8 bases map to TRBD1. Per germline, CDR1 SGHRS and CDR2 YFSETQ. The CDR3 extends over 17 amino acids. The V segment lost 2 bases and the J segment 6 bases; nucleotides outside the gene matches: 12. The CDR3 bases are TGCGCCAGCAGCTTCCCCAGTGGACAGGGAGTCTCCGGGGAGCTGTTTTTT. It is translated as CASSFPSGQGVSGELFF.

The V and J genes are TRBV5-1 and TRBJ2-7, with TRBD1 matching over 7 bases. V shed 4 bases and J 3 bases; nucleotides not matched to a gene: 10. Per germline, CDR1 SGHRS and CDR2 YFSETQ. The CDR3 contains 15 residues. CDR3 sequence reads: CASSPYGTDYYEQYF. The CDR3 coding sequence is TGCGCCAGCAGCCCCTACGGGACAGATTACTACGAGCAGTACTTC.

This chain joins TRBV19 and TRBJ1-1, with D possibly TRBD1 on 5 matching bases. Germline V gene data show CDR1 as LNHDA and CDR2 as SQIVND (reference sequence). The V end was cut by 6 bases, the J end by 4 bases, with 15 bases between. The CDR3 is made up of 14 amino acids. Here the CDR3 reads CASSPGPSGTEAFF. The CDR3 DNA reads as TGTGCCAGTAGCCCGGGACCGAGCGGCACTGAAGCTTTCTTT.

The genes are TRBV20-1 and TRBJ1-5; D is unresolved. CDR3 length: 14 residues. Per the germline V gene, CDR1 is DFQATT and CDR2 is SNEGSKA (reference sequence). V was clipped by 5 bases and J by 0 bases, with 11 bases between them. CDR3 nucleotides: TGCAGTGCTGTGGTGGCTTATAGCAATCAGCCCCAGCATTTT. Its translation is CSAVVAYSNQPQHF.

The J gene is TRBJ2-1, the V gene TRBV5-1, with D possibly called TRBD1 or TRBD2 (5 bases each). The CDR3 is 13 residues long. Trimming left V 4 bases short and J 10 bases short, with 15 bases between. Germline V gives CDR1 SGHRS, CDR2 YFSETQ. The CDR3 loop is CASSKGDGSEQFF. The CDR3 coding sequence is TGCGCCAGCAGCAAAGGGGACGGGTCCGAGCAGTTCTTC. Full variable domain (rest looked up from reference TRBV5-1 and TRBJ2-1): KAGVTQTPRYLIKTRGQQVTLSCSPISGHRSVSWYQQTPGQGLQFLFEYFSETQRNKGNFPGRFSGRQFSNSRSEMNVSTLELGDSALYLCASSKGDGSEQFFGPGTRLTVL.

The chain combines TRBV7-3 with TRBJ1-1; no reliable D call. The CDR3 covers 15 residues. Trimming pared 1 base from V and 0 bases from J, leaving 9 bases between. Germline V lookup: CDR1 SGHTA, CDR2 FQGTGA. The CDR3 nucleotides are TGTGCCAGCAGCTTAAATTCACGGTTGAACACTGAAGCTTTCTTT. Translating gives CASSLNSRLNTEAFF.

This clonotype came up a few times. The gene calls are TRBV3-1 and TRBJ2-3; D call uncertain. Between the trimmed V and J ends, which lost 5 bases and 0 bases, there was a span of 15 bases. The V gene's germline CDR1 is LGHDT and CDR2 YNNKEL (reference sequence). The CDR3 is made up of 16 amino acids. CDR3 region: CASSDAAASSTDTQYF. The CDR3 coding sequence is TGTGCCAGCAGCGACGCTGCAGCTAGTAGCACAGATACGCAGTATTTT.

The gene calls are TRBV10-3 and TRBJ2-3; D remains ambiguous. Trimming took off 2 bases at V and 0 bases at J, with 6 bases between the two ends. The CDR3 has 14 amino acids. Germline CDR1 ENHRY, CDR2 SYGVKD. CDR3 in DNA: TGTGCCATCAGTGAGGGGCAGAGCACAGATACGCAGTATTTT. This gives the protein CAISEGQSTDTQYF.

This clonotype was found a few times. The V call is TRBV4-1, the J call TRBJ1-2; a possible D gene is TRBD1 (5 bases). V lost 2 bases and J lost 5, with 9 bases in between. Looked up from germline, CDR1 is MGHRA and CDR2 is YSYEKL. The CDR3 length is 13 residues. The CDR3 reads CASSQPGSYGYTF. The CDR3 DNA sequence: TGCGCCAGCAGCCAACCAGGGTCTTATGGCTACACCTTC.

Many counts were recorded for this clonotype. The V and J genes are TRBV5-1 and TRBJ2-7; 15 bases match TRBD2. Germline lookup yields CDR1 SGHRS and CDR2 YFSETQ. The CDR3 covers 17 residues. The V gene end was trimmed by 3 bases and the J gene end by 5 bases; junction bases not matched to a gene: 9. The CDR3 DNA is TGCGCCAGCAGCTCTGGACTAGCGGGAGGGCCGGTGAACGAGCAGTACTTC. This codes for CASSSGLAGGPVNEQYF.

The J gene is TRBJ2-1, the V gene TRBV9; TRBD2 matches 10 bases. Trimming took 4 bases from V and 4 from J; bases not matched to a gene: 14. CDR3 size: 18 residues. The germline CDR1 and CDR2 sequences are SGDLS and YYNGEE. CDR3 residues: CASSHPVLAGAGYNEQFF. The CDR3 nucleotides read TGTGCCAGCAGCCATCCCGTCCTAGCGGGAGCGGGGTACAATGAGCAGTTCTTC.

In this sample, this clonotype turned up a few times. The CDR3 region has the DNA TGTGCCAGCAGCGCATCTAGCGGCCCCTACAATGAGCAGTTCTTC. It is translated as CASSASSGPYNEQFF. V and J are TRBV11-2 and TRBJ2-1; 7 positions agree with TRBD2. V lost 5 bases, J lost 2 bases, and 6 bases stayed unmatched. Germline lookup yields CDR1 SGHAT and CDR2 FQNNGV. The CDR3 loop spans 15 amino acids. The full variable domain, its missing parts supplied by reference TRBV11-2 and TRBJ2-1, is EAGVAQSPRYKIIEKRQSVAFWCNPISGHATLYWYQQILGQGPKLLIQFQNNGVVDDSQLPKDRFSAERLKGVDSTLKIQPAKLEDSAVYLCASSASSGPYNEQFFGPGTRLTVL.

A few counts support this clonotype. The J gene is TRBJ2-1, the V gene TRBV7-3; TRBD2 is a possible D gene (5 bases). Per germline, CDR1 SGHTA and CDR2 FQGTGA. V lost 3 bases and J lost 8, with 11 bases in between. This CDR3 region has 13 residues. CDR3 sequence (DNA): TGTGCCAGCAGCTTGGTGGGAGTAGATGAGCAGTTCTTC. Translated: CASSLVGVDEQFF.

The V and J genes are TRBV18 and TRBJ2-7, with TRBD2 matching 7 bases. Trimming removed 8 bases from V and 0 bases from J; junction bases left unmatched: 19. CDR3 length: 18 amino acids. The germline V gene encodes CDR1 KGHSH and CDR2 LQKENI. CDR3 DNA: TGTGCCAGCCGGACGCCCGATGTAGGGAGGGCCCTCTCCTACGAGCAGTACTTC. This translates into CASRTPDVGRALSYEQYF.

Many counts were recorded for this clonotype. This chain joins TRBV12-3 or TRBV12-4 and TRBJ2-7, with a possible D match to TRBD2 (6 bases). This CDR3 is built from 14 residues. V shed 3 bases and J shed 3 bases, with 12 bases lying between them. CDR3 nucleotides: TGTGCCAGCAGTTTCGGGGGTCGTCGCTACGAGCAGTACTTC. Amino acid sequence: CASSFGGRRYEQYF.

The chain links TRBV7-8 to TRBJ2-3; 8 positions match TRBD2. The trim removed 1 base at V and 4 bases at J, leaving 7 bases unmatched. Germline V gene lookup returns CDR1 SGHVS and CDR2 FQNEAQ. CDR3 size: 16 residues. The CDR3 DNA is TGTGCCAGCAGCTTAGTCCGGGAGGGCCTCTCAGATACGCAGTATTTT. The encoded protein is CASSLVREGLSDTQYF.

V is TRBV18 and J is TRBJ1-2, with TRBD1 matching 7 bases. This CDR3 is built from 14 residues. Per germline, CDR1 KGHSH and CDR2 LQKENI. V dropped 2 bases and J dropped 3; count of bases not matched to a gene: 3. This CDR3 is CASSPDRAYYGYTF. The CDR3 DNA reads TGTGCCAGCTCACCAGACAGGGCCTACTATGGCTACACCTTC.

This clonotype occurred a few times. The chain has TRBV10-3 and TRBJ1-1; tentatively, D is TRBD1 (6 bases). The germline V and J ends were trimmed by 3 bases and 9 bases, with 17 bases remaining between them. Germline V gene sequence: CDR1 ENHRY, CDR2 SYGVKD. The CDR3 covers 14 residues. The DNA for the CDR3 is TGTGCCATCAGTGATACGGGGGGCACGAGGCAAGCTTTCTTT. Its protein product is CAISDTGGTRQAFF.

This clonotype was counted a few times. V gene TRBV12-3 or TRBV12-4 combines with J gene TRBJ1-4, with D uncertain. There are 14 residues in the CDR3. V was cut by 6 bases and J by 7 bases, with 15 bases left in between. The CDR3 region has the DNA TGTGCCAGCAGCCCCCAAGGGCGGGCTGAAAAACTGTTTTTT. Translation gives CASSPQGRAEKLFF.

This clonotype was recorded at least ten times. The CDR3 region has the DNA TGCGCCAGCAGCTTTACTAGCGGGAGGGGTAATGAGCAGTTCTTC. Translation: CASSFTSGRGNEQFF. This chain links TRBV5-1 with TRBJ2-1, with 13 bases lining up with TRBD2. The CDR3 covers 15 residues. J gave up 7 bases and V 2 bases, and 3 bases lay outside the gene matches. The V gene's germline CDR1 is SGHRS and CDR2 YFSETQ.

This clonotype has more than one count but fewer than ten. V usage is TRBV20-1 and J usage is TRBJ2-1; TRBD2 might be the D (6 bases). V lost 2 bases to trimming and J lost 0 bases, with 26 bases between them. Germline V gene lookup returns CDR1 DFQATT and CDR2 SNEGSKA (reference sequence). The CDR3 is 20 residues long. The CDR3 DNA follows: TGCAGTGCTAGAAGCAGAGCGGGTCCCGCTACCTTTCACTCCTACAATGAGCAGTTCTTC. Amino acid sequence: CSARSRAGPATFHSYNEQFF.

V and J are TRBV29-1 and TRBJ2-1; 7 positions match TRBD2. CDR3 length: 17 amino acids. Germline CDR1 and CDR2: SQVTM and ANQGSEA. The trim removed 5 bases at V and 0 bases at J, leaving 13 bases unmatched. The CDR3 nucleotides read TGCAGCGTTCGGCCCTCACGGCGGGGGAGCTCCTACAATGAGCAGTTCTTC. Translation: CSVRPSRRGSSYNEQFF.

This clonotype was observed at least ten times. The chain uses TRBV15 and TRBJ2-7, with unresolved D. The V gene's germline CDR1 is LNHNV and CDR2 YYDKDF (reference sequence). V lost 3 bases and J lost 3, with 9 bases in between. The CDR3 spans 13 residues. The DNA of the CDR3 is TGTGCCACCAGCAGCGACCCGGGCTACGAGCAGTACTTC. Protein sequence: CATSSDPGYEQYF.

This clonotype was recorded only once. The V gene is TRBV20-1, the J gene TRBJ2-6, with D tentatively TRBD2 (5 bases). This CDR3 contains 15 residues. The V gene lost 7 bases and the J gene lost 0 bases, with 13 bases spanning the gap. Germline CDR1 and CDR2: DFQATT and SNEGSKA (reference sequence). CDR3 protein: CSVPPRGSGANVLTF. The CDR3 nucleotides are TGCAGTGTCCCCCCCCGGGGCTCTGGGGCCAACGTCCTGACTTTC.

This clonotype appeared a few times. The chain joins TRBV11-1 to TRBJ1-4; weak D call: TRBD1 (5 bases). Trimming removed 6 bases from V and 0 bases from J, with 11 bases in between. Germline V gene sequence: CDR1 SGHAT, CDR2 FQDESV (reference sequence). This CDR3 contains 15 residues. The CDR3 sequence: CASRGRMATNEKLFF. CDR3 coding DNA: TGTGCCAGCAGGGGACGGATGGCAACTAATGAAAAACTGTTTTTT.